This TCR beta chain was identified in a study of response to subunit inactivated influenza vaccine. A single record per CDR3 protein comes from TCRdb applying MiXCR to the RT-PCR reads. The repertoire holds approximately 530,000 distinct CDR3 sequences, with 6% to 9% as singletons. V lost 0 bases and J lost 3, with 8 bases in between. CDR3 size: 14 residues. This clonotype was found a few times. Its antigen is unknown. Notes on the study in general: Authors suggested each seasonal flu vaccination may recruit only limited numbers of new T cells.

The gene calls are TRBV23-1 and TRBJ1-1; D remains ambiguous. TRBV23-1 is noted as an ORF with a role that remains uncertain. This clonotype was obtained from a man aged 45 to 75 who received an inactivated influenza vaccine. This sample comprised PBMCs from blood, obtained around 25 months after vaccination. CDR3 sequence: CASSQSIRDTEAFF. CDR3 bases: TGCGCCAGCAGTCAATCGATCCGGGACACTGAAGCTTTCTTT.